This TCR beta chain originates from a study of shared clonotypes between healthy human individuals. The CDR3 has 14 amino acids. V lost 4 bases, J lost 9 bases, and 5 bases stayed unmatched. Germline CDR1 is SGHRS and CDR2 is YFSETQ. The data were produced by immunoSEQ multiplex PCR, yet TCRdb's version contains in-frame clones alone and is incomplete. Altogether about 2.4 million clones are present, under 95% being singletons, with the ten largest covering about 0.34%. The chain is built from TRBV5-1 and TRBJ2-1, with 12 bases aligning to TRBD2. The sample taken for sequencing was naive CD4+ T cells from PBMCs. Subset here: CD45RA+ positively selected. The sequence derives from a man younger than 35 in good health. Some clones in this sample may be carry-over from other donors' samples. In DNA form, the CDR3 reads TGCGCCAGCAGCCTAACTAGCGGGAGGCTTGAGCAGTTCTTC. Amino acid sequence: CASSLTSGRLEQFF.